This is a list of T cell receptor beta chains from one sample in a study of blood T cell repertoires in COVID-19. Here immunoSEQ multiplex PCR was the method, and the copy in TCRdb shows in-frame clones only, minus some. The top ten hold about 7% of the sample, which has about 240,000 clones, roughly 87% seen once. Sequencing was done on a sample of peripheral blood. Receptors originate from a man in his fifties or sixties who had recovered from COVID-19. Each CDR3 is given with its conserved first and last residue. The D gene is left open where the match is weak. Clone size appears in some rows only: once, few, many, or a class for an expanded clone.

d_gene,v_gene,abundance,j_gene,CDR3aa,CDR3nt
TRBD2,TRBV11-2,.,TRBJ2-1,CASSLPGTIGRGEQFF,TGTGCCAGCAGCTTACCCGGGACTATCGGGCGGGGGGAGCAGTTCTTC
TRBD1,TRBV3-1/TRBV3-2,.,TRBJ1-2,CASSLGQVYTF,TGTGCCAGCAGCCTCGGACAGGTCTACACCTTC
.,TRBV5-1,.,TRBJ1-5,CASSTDGQNQPQHF,TGCGCCAGCAGCACCGATGGACAGAATCAGCCCCAGCATTTT
.,TRBV5-5,.,TRBJ2-7,CASSLGRGVYEQYF,TGTGCCAGCAGCTTAGGACGGGGAGTCTACGAGCAGTACTTC
TRBD1,TRBV24-1,.,TRBJ2-1,CATSDYPGQGNEQFF,TGTGCCACCAGTGACTATCCGGGACAGGGCAATGAGCAGTTCTTC
.,TRBV6-2/TRBV6-3,.,TRBJ2-5,CASSYSGLETQYF,TGTGCCAGCAGTTACTCGGGACTAGAGACCCAGTACTTC
.,TRBV6-5,.,TRBJ2-6,CASSPIASGANVLTF,TGTGCCAGCAGCCCCATAGCTTCTGGGGCCAACGTCCTGACTTTC
.,TRBV7-2,once,TRBJ2-7,CASSLQGLHEQYF,TGTGCCAGCAGCTTACAGGGGTTGCACGAGCAGTACTTC
.,TRBV14,.,TRBJ1-6,CASSVSGRGRNSPLHF,TGTGCCAGCAGCGTCTCAGGGAGGGGACGAAATTCACCCCTCCACTTT
TRBD2,TRBV6-5,.,TRBJ2-5,CASSPGTSGVETQYF,TGTGCCAGCAGCCCCGGGACTAGCGGGGTAGAGACCCAGTACTTC
TRBD2,TRBV2,.,TRBJ2-4,CASGWTRSKNIQYF,TGTGCCAGCGGGTGGACTAGATCCAAAAACATTCAGTACTTC
.,TRBV21-1,.,TRBJ1-1,CASSTPDRTGMNTEAFF,TGTGCCAGCTCCACGCCGGACCGGACAGGCATGAACACTGAAGCTTTCTTT
.,TRBV20-1,.,TRBJ2-4,CSASNIEGAKNIQYF,TGCAGTGCTAGTAACATCGAGGGAGCCAAAAACATTCAGTACTTC
TRBD1,TRBV30,once,TRBJ1-2,CAWSKGQHLLVDTF,TGTGCCTGGAGCAAGGGACAGCACCTGCTCGTCGACACCTTC
.,TRBV21-1,.,TRBJ2-1,CASSTCPTSGGRNEQFF,TGTGCCAGCAGCACCTGCCCCACTAGCGGGGGGAGGAATGAGCAGTTCTTC
.,TRBV7-8,.,TRBJ2-3,CASSLNRADTQYF,TGTGCCAGCAGCTTAAACAGGGCAGATACGCAGTATTTT
.,TRBV19,.,TRBJ1-5,CASSRREGNQPQHF,TGTGCCAGTAGCCGCAGGGAGGGCAATCAGCCCCAGCATTTT
TRBD1,TRBV30,.,TRBJ2-7,CAWSRDSLRAYEQYF,TGTGCCTGGAGCAGGGACAGTTTAAGGGCCTACGAGCAGTACTTC
.,TRBV20-1,.,TRBJ1-1,CSAPLYTEAFF,TGCAGTGCCCCGTTATACACTGAAGCTTTCTTT
.,TRBV27,few,TRBJ2-7,CASSFSAGEQYF,TGTGCCAGCAGTTTCAGTGCGGGGGAGCAGTACTTC